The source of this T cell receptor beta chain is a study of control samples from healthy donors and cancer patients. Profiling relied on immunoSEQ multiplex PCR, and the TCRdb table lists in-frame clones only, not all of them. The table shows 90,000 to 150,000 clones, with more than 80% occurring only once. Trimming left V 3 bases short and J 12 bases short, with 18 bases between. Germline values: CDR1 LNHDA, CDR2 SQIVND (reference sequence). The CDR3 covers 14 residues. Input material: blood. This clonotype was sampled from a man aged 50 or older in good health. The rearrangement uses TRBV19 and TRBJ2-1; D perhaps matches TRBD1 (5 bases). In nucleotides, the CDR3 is TGTGCCAGTAGTATTTTGGCTGGCAGGGCCGCGCAGTTCTTC. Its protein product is CASSILAGRAAQFF.